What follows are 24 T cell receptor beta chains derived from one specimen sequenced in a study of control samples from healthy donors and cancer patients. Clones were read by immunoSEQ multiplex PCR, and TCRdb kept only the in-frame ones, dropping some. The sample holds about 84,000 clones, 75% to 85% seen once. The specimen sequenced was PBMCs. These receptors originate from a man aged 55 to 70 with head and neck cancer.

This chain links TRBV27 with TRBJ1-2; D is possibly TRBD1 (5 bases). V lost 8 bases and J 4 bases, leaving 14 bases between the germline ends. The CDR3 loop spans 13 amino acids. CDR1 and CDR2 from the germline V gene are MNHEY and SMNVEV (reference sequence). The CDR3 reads CASAPGRIYGYTF. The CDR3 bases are TGTGCCAGCGCCCCGGGACGGATCTATGGCTACACCTTC.

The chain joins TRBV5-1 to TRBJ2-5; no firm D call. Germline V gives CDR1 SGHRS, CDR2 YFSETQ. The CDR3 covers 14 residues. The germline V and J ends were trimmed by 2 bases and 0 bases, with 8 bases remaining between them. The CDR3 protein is CASSFTFYQETQYF. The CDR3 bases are TGCGCCAGCAGCTTCACTTTTTACCAAGAGACCCAGTACTTC. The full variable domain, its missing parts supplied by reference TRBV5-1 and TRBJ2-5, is KAGVTQTPRYLIKTRGQQVTLSCSPISGHRSVSWYQQTPGQGLQFLFEYFSETQRNKGNFPGRFSGRQFSNSRSEMNVSTLELGDSALYLCASSFTFYQETQYFGPGTRLLVL.

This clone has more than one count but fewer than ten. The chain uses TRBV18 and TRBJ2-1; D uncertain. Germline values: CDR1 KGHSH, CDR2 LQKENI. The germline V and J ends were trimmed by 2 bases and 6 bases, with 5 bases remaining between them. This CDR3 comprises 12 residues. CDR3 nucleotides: TGTGCCAGCTCACCAGAGAGCAATGAGCAGTTCTTC. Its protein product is CASSPESNEQFF.

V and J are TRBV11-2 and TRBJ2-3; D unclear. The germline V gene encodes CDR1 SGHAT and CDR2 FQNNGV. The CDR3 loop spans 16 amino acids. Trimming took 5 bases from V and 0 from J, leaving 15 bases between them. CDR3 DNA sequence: TGTGCCAGCAGCCTGCGTGGACCGGTTAGCACAGATACGCAGTATTTT. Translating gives CASSLRGPVSTDTQYF.

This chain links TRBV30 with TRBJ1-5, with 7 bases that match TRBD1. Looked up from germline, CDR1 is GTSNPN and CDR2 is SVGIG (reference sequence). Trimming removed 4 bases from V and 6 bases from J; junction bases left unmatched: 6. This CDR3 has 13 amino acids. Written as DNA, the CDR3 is TGTGCCTGGACCCCAGGGGGTGGTCAGCCCCAGCATTTT. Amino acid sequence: CAWTPGGGQPQHF.

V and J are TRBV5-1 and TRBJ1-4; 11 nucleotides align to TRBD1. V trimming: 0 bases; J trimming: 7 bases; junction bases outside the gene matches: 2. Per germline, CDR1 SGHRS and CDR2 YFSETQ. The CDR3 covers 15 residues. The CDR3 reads CASSLAGQGAEKLFF. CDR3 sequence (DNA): TGCGCCAGCAGCTTGGCCGGACAGGGGGCTGAAAAACTGTTTTTT.

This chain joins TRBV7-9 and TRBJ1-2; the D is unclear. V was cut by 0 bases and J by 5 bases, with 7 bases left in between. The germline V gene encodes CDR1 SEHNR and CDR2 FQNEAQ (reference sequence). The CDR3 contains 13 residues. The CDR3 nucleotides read TGTGCCAGCAGCTTAGCAGTAGGGTATGGCTACACCTTC. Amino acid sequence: CASSLAVGYGYTF.

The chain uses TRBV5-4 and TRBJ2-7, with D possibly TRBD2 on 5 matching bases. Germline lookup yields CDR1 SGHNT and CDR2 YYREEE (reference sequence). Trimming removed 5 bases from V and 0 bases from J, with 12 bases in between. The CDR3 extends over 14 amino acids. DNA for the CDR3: TGTGCCAGCAGATTTAGCGAAAACTCCTACGAGCAGTACTTC. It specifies CASRFSENSYEQYF.

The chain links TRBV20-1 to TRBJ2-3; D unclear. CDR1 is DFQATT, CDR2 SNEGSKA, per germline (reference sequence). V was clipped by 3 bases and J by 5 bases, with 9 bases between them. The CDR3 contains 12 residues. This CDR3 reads CSASNVGDTQYF. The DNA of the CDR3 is TGCAGTGCTAGTAACGTAGGAGATACGCAGTATTTT.

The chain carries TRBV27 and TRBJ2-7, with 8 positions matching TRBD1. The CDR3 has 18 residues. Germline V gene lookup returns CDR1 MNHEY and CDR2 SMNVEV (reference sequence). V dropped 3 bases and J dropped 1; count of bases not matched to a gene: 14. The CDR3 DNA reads TGTGCCAGCAGTTTTCGTCAAGGGGGACAGGCGAATTCCTACGAGCAGTACTTC. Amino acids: CASSFRQGGQANSYEQYF.

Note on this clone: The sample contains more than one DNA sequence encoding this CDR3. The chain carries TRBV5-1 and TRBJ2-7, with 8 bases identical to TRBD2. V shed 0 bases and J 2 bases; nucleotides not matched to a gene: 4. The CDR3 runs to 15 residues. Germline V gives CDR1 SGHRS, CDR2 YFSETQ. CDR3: CASSLGGRTTYEQYF. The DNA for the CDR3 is TGCGCCAGCAGCTTGGGCGGGAGGACGACCTACGAGCAGTACTTC. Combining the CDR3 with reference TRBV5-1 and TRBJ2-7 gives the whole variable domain KAGVTQTPRYLIKTRGQQVTLSCSPISGHRSVSWYQQTPGQGLQFLFEYFSETQRNKGNFPGRFSGRQFSNSRSEMNVSTLELGDSALYLCASSLGGRTTYEQYFGPGTRLTVT.

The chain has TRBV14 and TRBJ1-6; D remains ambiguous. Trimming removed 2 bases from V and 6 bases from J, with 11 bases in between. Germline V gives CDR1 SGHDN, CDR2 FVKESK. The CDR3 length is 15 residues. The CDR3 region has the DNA TGTGCCAGCAGCCAACGGGCCAGCGTTAATTCACCCCTCCACTTT. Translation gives CASSQRASVNSPLHF. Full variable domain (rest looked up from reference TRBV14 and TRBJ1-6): EAGVTQFPSHSVIEKGQTVTLRCDPISGHDNLYWYRRVMGKEIKFLLHFVKESKQDESGMPNNRFLAERTGGTYSTLKVQPAELEDSGVYFCASSQRASVNSPLHFGNGTRLTVT.

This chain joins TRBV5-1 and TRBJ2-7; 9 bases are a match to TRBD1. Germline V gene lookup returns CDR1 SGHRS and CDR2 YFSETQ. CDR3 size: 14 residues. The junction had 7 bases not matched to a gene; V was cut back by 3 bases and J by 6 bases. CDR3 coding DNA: TGCGCCAGCAGCTGGACAGGGGCCAACTCCGAGCAGTACTTC. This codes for CASSWTGANSEQYF.

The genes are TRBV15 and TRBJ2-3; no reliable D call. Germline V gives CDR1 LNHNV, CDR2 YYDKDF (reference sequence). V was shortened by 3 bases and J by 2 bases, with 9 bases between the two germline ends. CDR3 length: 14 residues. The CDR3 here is CATSRDGATDTQYF. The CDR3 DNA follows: TGTGCCACCAGCAGGGACGGAGCCACAGATACGCAGTATTTT. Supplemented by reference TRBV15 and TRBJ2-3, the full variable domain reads DAMVIQNPRYQVTQFGKPVTLSCSQTLNHNVMYWYQQKSSQAPKLLFHYYDKDFNNEADTPDNFQSRRPNTSFCFLDIRSPGLGDTAMYLCATSRDGATDTQYFGPGTRLTVL.

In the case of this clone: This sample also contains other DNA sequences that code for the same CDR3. The CDR3 loop reads CASSLGAGGYGYTF. The CDR3 nucleotides read TGTGCCAGCAGTTTAGGTGCAGGGGGCTATGGCTACACCTTC. V is TRBV28 and J is TRBJ1-2; 7 bases map to TRBD1. This CDR3 has 14 amino acids. Germline lookup yields CDR1 MDHEN and CDR2 SYDVKM. V was pared by 2 bases and J by 4 bases, with 4 bases of the junction left unmatched.

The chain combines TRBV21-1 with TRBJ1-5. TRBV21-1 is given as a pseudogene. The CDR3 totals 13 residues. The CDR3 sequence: CASSTRGIQPQHF. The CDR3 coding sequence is TGTGCCAGCAGCACGCGGGGCATTCAGCCCCAGCATTTT.

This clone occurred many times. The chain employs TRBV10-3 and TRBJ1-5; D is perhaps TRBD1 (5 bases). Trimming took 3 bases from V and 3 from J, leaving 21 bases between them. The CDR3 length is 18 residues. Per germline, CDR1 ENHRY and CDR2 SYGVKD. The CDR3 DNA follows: TGTGCCATCAGTGACAGGGAGGCAGGTCGGGGTCTCAATCAGCCCCAGCATTTT. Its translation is CAISDREAGRGLNQPQHF.

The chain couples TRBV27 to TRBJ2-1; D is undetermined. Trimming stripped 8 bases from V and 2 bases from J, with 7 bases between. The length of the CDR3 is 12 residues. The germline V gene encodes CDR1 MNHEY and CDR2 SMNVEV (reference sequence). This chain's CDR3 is CASSPPYNEQFF. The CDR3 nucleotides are TGTGCCAGCTCCCCTCCCTACAATGAGCAGTTCTTC.

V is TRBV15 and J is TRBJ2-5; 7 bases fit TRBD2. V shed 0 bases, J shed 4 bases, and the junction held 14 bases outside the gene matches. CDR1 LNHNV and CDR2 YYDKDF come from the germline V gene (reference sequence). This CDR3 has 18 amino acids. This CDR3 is CATSRDRVGAGLGETQYF. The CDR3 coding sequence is TGTGCCACCAGCAGAGATCGGGTGGGAGCGGGGTTAGGAGAGACCCAGTACTTC.

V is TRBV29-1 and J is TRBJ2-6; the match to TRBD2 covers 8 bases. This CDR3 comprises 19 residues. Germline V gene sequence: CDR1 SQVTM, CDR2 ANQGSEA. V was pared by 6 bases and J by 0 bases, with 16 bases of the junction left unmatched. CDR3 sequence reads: CSVLTPGGAYSSGANVLTF. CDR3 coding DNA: TGCAGCGTACTAACCCCGGGGGGGGCCTATAGCTCTGGGGCCAACGTCCTGACTTTC. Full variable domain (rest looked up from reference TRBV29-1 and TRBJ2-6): SAVISQKPSRDICQRGTSLTIQCQVDSQVTMMFWYRQQPGQSLTLIATANQGSEATYESGFVIDKFPISRPNLTFSTLTVSNMSPEDSSIYLCSVLTPGGAYSSGANVLTFGAGSRLTVL.

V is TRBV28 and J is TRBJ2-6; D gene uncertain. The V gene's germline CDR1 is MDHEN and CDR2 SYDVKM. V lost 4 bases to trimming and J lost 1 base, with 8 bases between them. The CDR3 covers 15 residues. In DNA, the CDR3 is TGTGCCAGCAGTTCCCCCGGATCTGGGGCCAACGTCCTGACTTTC. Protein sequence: CASSSPGSGANVLTF.

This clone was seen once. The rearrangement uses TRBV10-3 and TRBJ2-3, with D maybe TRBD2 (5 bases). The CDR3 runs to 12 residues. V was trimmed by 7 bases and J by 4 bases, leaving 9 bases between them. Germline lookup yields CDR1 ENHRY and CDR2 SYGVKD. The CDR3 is CAIKRDSDTQYF. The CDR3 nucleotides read TGTGCCATCAAGAGGGATTCAGATACGCAGTATTTT.

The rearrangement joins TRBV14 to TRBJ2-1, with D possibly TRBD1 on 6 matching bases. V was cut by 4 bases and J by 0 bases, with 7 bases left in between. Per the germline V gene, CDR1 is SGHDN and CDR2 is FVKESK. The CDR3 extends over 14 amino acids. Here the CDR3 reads CASSPDSSYNEQFF. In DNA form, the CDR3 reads TGTGCCAGCAGCCCGGACAGCTCCTACAATGAGCAGTTCTTC.

CDR3 protein: CASSLQLTSTDTQYF. DNA for the CDR3: TGTGCCAGCAGTTTACAGCTTACTAGCACAGATACGCAGTATTTT. The V gene is TRBV27, the J gene TRBJ2-3; the D is unclear. The germline CDR1 and CDR2 sequences are MNHEY and SMNVEV (reference sequence). The V gene lost 2 bases and the J gene lost 0 bases, with 9 bases spanning the gap. This CDR3 is 15 amino acids long.